This T cell receptor beta chain is drawn from a study of OX40 agonist ivuxolimab in advanced cancers. A note on the overall study: Ivuxolimab, which targeted the costimulatory receptor OX40 (CD134), was an agonistic, fully human IgG2 monoclonal antibody. Intravenous ivuxolimab was administered to patients every 2 weeks at six dose levels: 0.01, 0.1, 0.3, 1.5, 3 and 10 mg/kg. Of the roughly 52 dose-escalation patients, hepatocellular carcinoma was present in about 20, melanoma in some 15, renal cell carcinoma in 9 and head and neck cancer in 9. A male proportion of almost 85% and a mean age of roughly 58 years, ranging from roughly 20 to 80, were recorded for the dose-escalation cohort. Patients were allowed to have had prior anti-PD-1, anti-PD-L1 or anti-CTLA-4 therapy, and 40% to 45% of the dose-escalation patients had previously received checkpoint inhibitors. Partial responses occurred in three dose-escalation patients: two with cutaneous melanoma and one with hepatocellular carcinoma. The purpose of peripheral TCRbeta sequencing was to test whether ivuxolimab changed TCR sequence diversity and led to clonal T-cell expansion. The paper covers the monotherapy dose-escalation part of the phase I ivuxolimab trial, which included N of about 56 patients. Beyond this particular receptor, the publication reports: After ivuxolimab, more expanded clones were found on average in CD8+ T cells than in CD4+ T cells. In partial responders in the 0.1-3.0 mg/kg groups, normalized peripheral clonal expansion was found to be among the lowest, especially among CD8+ T cells. Low levels of normalized T-cell clonal expansion were also seen in some patients who did not respond. Antigen specificity was not determined for the clonally expanded peripheral T cells. Clonal expansion of both CD4+ and CD8+ blood T cells was observed from baseline to week 6 at doses 0.1 to 3.0 mg/kg.

To sequence the TCRbeta CDR3 region, genomic DNA was isolated from the sorted cells. TCRbeta CDR3 regions were sequenced using the immunoSEQ Assay. TCRdb re-hosts the immuneACCESS table, in-frame sequences only. Its copies lack some clones; in the studies checked, an unresolved V gene accounts for under half of them, and the cause for the rest is not known. In this sample the table shows about 85,000 clones, roughly 80% of which occur a single time. The leading ten clones occupy approximately 6.3% of the sample. Measured from the cysteine to the phenylalanine, the CDR3 is 18 residues long. Of the read, only the CDR3 DNA is kept; its 54 bases are in frame from base 1. V ends up 0 bases short and J 4 bases short, with an unmatched junction base count of 12. Looking up the germline V gene yields CDR1 LGHNA and CDR2 YSLEER. To note about this clone: What this receptor recognizes is not known. No base qualities exist here, and no much larger clone lies one base off it.

The trial excluded patients who had a history of autoimmune disease or were on systemic immunosuppression. Peripheral blood for TCR sequencing was drawn from every dose cohort at baseline, at cycle 4 day 1 and at cycle 7 day 1. Samples were obtained from an open-label, multicenter, first-in-human phase I dose-escalation trial of ivuxolimab. Adults with locally advanced or metastatic melanoma, renal cell carcinoma, hepatocellular carcinoma or head and neck squamous cell carcinoma were enrolled in the trial. Before TCR sequencing, CD4+ and CD8+ T cells were separately sorted from peripheral blood. This chain joins TRBV4-3 to TRBJ1-5, and 7 bases in between align with TRBD1. The sequence came from an adult with an advanced solid tumor such as melanoma, head and neck, liver or kidney cancer. The material sequenced was CD4+ or CD8+ T cells sorted from blood, taken in a trial of the OX40 agonist ivuxolimab. The DNA sequence reads TGCGCCAGCAGCCAAGATCTGGGGGCAGGGGGTTTGAATCAGCCCCAGCATTTT. Its amino acids are CASSQDLGAGGLNQPQHF.